This T cell receptor beta chain was sequenced for a study of OX40 agonist ivuxolimab in advanced cancers. Study as a whole: Ivuxolimab, an antibody that agonizes OX40 (CD134), was administered to the patients. The eligibility criteria allowed prior anti-PD-1, anti-PD-L1 or anti-CTLA-4 therapy, and around 40% had some. Study-wide results and limits: Partial responders at 0.1-3.0 mg/kg had among the lowest clonal expansion.

The CDR3 has 13 amino acids. Trimming shortened V by 0 bases and J by 1 base, and 3 bases separated the two germline ends. Per germline, CDR1 SEHNR and CDR2 FQNEAQ (reference sequence). Exclusion applied to patients with autoimmune disease history or systemic immunosuppression. The table came from immunoSEQ multiplex PCR; TCRdb's copy has only in-frame clones and leaves some out. The data contain over 80,000 clones, around 85% of them seen just once; the ten biggest clones take up around 0.82%. With regard to this clone: Antigen: not known.

This chain links TRBV7-9 with TRBJ1-1; D gene unclear. Sequenced here: CD4+ or CD8+ T cells sorted from blood, sampled in a trial of the OX40 agonist ivuxolimab. This sequence was found in an adult with an advanced solid tumor such as melanoma, head and neck, liver or kidney cancer. The CDR3 DNA sequence: TGTGCCAGCAGCTTAGCGCAGAACACTGAAGCTTTCTTT. Translation: CASSLAQNTEAFF.